This T cell receptor beta chain was recovered during a study of blood T cell repertoires in COVID-19. Study-wide context: PBMCs, B-cell-depleted T cells, or T cells provided the cDNA or gDNA that made up the material.

Authors' methods: Estimation of nucleated cell counts relied on the amplification of reference gene primers. Measured with immunoSEQ multiplex PCR; TCRdb has only the in-frame clones, and not every one. The V and J calls and clone size are taken from that table; D and trimming were inferred from the DNA. Among tens of thousands of clones listed, more than 75% were seen once. Per germline, CDR1 SGDLS and CDR2 YYNGEE. CDR3 length equals 17 residues. V was shortened by 0 bases and J by 0 bases, with 13 bases between the two germline ends. The chain has TRBV9 and TRBJ1-3; D is undetermined. The sequenced sample consisted of peripheral blood. The sequence derives from a human donor with active COVID-19. The donor label of this sample is uncertain. The DNA for the CDR3 is TGTGCCAGCAGCGTAGGGGGTGGGAGGCTCTCTGGAAACACCATATATTTT. Protein sequence: CASSVGGGRLSGNTIYF.